These 14 T cell receptor beta chains originate from one sample sequenced in a study of T cell responses to AZD1222 COVID-19 vaccine. Measured with immunoSEQ multiplex PCR; TCRdb has only the in-frame clones, and not every one. The sample holds fewer than 100,000 clones; roughly 80% are singletons and the top ten take 14%. This material consisted of peripheral blood, taken 28 days after the second AZD1222 dose. These receptors all come from an adult who received the AZD1222 COVID-19 vaccine.

The chain recombines TRBV10-3 with TRBJ2-3; no clear D gene. The CDR3 has 11 residues. Germline values: CDR1 ENHRY, CDR2 SYGVKD. The V end lost 10 bases, the J end lost 3 bases, and 8 bases lay between the germline ends. CDR3 coding DNA: TGTGCCACCCAAGTGACAGATACGCAGTATTTT. This gives the protein CATQVTDTQYF.

This chain links TRBV11-2 with TRBJ1-5; D is ambiguous. There are 15 residues in the CDR3. Germline values: CDR1 SGHAT, CDR2 FQNNGV. V lost 5 bases and J lost 7, with 18 bases in between. Here the CDR3 reads CASSTRVSKGQPQHF. CDR3 in DNA: TGTGCCAGCAGCACCCGGGTCTCCAAAGGACAGCCCCAGCATTTT. Full variable domain (rest looked up from reference TRBV11-2 and TRBJ1-5): EAGVAQSPRYKIIEKRQSVAFWCNPISGHATLYWYQQILGQGPKLLIQFQNNGVVDDSQLPKDRFSAERLKGVDSTLKIQPAKLEDSAVYLCASSTRVSKGQPQHFGDGTRLSIL.

V gene TRBV27 combines with J gene TRBJ2-1, with TRBD2 matching over 11 bases. Germline V lookup: CDR1 MNHEY, CDR2 SMNVEV (reference sequence). This CDR3 has 16 residues. V trimming: 4 bases; J trimming: 10 bases; junction bases outside the gene matches: 12. The CDR3 region has the DNA TGTGCCAGCAGTTCGACTAGCGGGACCTATAATGGAGAGCAGTTCTTC. Translating gives CASSSTSGTYNGEQFF.

This sequence joins TRBV5-1 and TRBJ2-6; D uncertain. The CDR3 is 14 amino acids. Germline CDR1 and CDR2: SGHRS and YFSETQ. V lost 2 bases and J 2 bases, leaving 5 bases between the germline ends. In DNA, the CDR3 is TGCGCCAGCAGCTTAGCCCCTGGGGCCAACGTCCTGACTTTC. As protein: CASSLAPGANVLTF. Supplemented by reference TRBV5-1 and TRBJ2-6, the full variable domain reads KAGVTQTPRYLIKTRGQQVTLSCSPISGHRSVSWYQQTPGQGLQFLFEYFSETQRNKGNFPGRFSGRQFSNSRSEMNVSTLELGDSALYLCASSLAPGANVLTFGAGSRLTVL.

The genes are TRBV9 and TRBJ2-1, with D possibly being TRBD2 (5 bases). Deletions cut 2 bases from V and 2 bases from J, with 11 bases between. From germline, CDR1 is SGDLS and CDR2 YYNGEE. The CDR3 loop spans 15 amino acids. CDR3 sequence (DNA): TGTGCCAGCAGCGTTTCCGGACTGACCTACAATGAGCAGTTCTTC. Protein product: CASSVSGLTYNEQFF.

CDR3 in DNA: TGTGCCAGCAGCTTGGAAGGGGGACGTCCCTATGGCTACACCTTC. Residues: CASSLEGGRPYGYTF. The V and J genes are TRBV5-4 and TRBJ1-2, with D possibly matching TRBD1 (6 bases). Trimming took 0 bases from V and 4 from J, leaving 13 bases between them. CDR3 length equals 15 residues. Germline V CDR1 and CDR2: SGHNT, YYREEE (reference sequence).

V is TRBV2 and J is TRBJ1-2, with D hard to call. With 6 bases removed from V and 3 bases from J, the gap between germline ends came to 8 bases. CDR1 and CDR2 from the germline V gene are SNHLY and FYNNEI. The CDR3 loop spans 12 amino acids. The CDR3 protein is CASRADDYGYTF. In nucleotides, the CDR3 is TGTGCCAGCAGGGCAGACGACTATGGCTACACCTTC.

This clone was recorded a few times. The CDR3 DNA follows: TGTGCCAGCAGTCTCCAACAGGGGAGCTACGAGCAGTACTTC. Translated, it gives CASSLQQGSYEQYF. The chain joins TRBV27 to TRBJ2-7; 7 bases are a match to TRBD1. CDR3 size: 14 residues. After removal of 5 bases from V and 3 bases from J, the junction contained 7 bases not matched to a gene. Germline V lookup: CDR1 MNHEY, CDR2 SMNVEV (reference sequence).

This clone was found a few times. V gene TRBV5-1 combines with J gene TRBJ2-7; 11 nucleotides align to TRBD1. The CDR3 covers 15 residues. J gave up 6 bases and V 5 bases, and 10 bases lay outside the gene matches. Germline V gives CDR1 SGHRS, CDR2 YFSETQ. CDR3 in amino acids: CASSFGRTGGSEQYF. CDR3 nucleotides: TGCGCCAGCAGTTTCGGGCGGACAGGGGGCTCCGAGCAGTACTTC.

This clone was seen a single time. The rearrangement joins TRBV11-3 to TRBJ2-2; weak D call: TRBD1 (6 bases). Per the germline V gene, CDR1 is SGHNT and CDR2 is YENEEA. This CDR3 is built from 16 residues. Trimming removed 10 bases at V and 0 bases at J, with 18 bases between. CDR3 coding DNA: TGTGCCACCCAGCCCCCCGGGACACCGAACACCGGGGAGCTGTTTTTT. Translating it yields CATQPPGTPNTGELFF.

This clone was observed once. The chain combines TRBV27 with TRBJ1-1, with 8 bases identical to TRBD1. Trimming at V came to 8 bases and at J to 5 bases, leaving 16 bases not matched to a gene. The CDR3 covers 16 residues. CDR1 is MNHEY and CDR2 is SMNVEV in the germline V gene (reference sequence). In DNA, the CDR3 is TGTGCCAGCCTCCCCTCCGGACAGGGAATTTGGACTGAAGCTTTCTTT. It codes for CASLPSGQGIWTEAFF.

The V gene is TRBV7-9, the J gene TRBJ1-2, with TRBD1 identical over 8 bases. Germline loops: CDR1 SEHNR, CDR2 FQNEAQ (reference sequence). The CDR3 has 13 amino acids. V trimming: 1 base; J trimming: 8 bases; junction bases outside the gene matches: 3. CDR3 DNA sequence: TGTGCCAGCAGCTTAGGGACAGGGCTCGGCTACACCTTC. Its protein is CASSLGTGLGYTF.

The chain carries TRBV2 and TRBJ1-5; D unresolved. The CDR3 loop spans 16 amino acids. The V end was cut by 0 bases, the J end by 6 bases, with 15 bases between. Germline-derived CDR1 and CDR2 are SNHLY and FYNNEI. This CDR3 reads CASSEARMPRGQPQHF. As DNA, the CDR3 is TGTGCCAGCAGTGAAGCGCGCATGCCGAGAGGTCAGCCCCAGCATTTT.

The chain couples TRBV7-3 to TRBJ2-1; tentatively, D is TRBD1 (5 bases). V was pared by 5 bases and J by 6 bases, with 14 bases between. Per the germline V gene, CDR1 is SGHTA and CDR2 is FQGTGA. The CDR3 is made up of 14 amino acids. Here the CDR3 reads CASSTDIISNEQFF. CDR3 DNA: TGTGCCAGCAGCACGGACATTATCTCCAATGAGCAGTTCTTC.